The 11 T cell receptor beta chains in this list originate from one sample, sequenced in a study of T cell responses to AZD1222 COVID-19 vaccine. This table comes from immunoSEQ multiplex PCR, and its TCRdb copy is limited to in-frame clones, with some not included. The sample has around 92,000 clones, about 89% seen once. The sequences come from peripheral blood, collected on day 0 of AZD1222 vaccination. The receptors were gathered from an adult in good health.

The chain recombines TRBV19 with TRBJ1-2; 7 positions match TRBD1. J gave up 2 bases and V 4 bases, and 4 bases lay outside the gene matches. CDR1 is LNHDA, CDR2 SQIVND, per germline (reference sequence). This CDR3 is built from 14 residues. The CDR3 DNA reads as TGTGCCAGTAGTAGCAGGGGGTTGAACTATGGCTACACCTTC. Translated: CASSSRGLNYGYTF. Filled out from reference TRBV19 and TRBJ1-2, the complete variable domain reads DGGITQSPKYLFRKEGQNVTLSCEQNLNHDAMYWYRQDPGQGLRLIYYSQIVNDFQKGDIAEGYSVSREKKESFPLTVTSAQKNPTAFYLCASSSRGLNYGYTFGSGTRLTVV.

The J gene is TRBJ2-7, the V gene TRBV7-2, with 7 bases matching TRBD2. The CDR3 has 15 amino acids. Looked up from germline, CDR1 is SGHTA and CDR2 is FQGNSA. Unmatched junction bases numbered 6, after V lost 1 base and J lost 3 bases. CDR3 residues: CASSLELALGYEQYF. CDR3 nucleotide sequence: TGTGCCAGCAGCTTAGAACTAGCGCTTGGCTACGAGCAGTACTTC.

DNA of the CDR3: TGTGCCAGTAGTATAGGAGGTTGGCTTTCTAACTATGGCTACACCTTC. Protein product: CASSIGGWLSNYGYTF. This chain uses TRBV19 with TRBJ1-2; no clear D gene. CDR1 is LNHDA, CDR2 SQIVND, per germline (reference sequence). V lost 1 base and J 0 bases, leaving 12 bases between the germline ends. The CDR3 sequence is 16 residues long. The full variable domain, with the rest looked up from reference TRBV19 and TRBJ1-2, is DGGITQSPKYLFRKEGQNVTLSCEQNLNHDAMYWYRQDPGQGLRLIYYSQIVNDFQKGDIAEGYSVSREKKESFPLTVTSAQKNPTAFYLCASSIGGWLSNYGYTFGSGTRLTVV.

The rearrangement links TRBV28 to TRBJ1-1; D uncertain. Trimming removed 4 bases at V and 0 bases at J, with 15 bases between. The CDR3 extends over 16 amino acids. The germline V gene has CDR1 MDHEN and CDR2 SYDVKM. CDR3 nucleotide sequence: TGTGCCAGCAGTTGGGATTCGACAATAATGAACACTGAAGCTTTCTTT. The encoded protein is CASSWDSTIMNTEAFF.

V usage is TRBV7-2 and J usage is TRBJ2-1; 14 nucleotides line up with TRBD2. The junction had 4 bases not matched to a gene; V was cut back by 1 base and J by 8 bases. The CDR3 is made up of 16 amino acids. Per germline, CDR1 SGHTA and CDR2 FQGNSA. CDR3 loop: CASSLGLAGGPDEQFF. CDR3 coding DNA: TGTGCCAGCAGCTTAGGACTAGCGGGAGGGCCAGATGAGCAGTTCTTC.

The chain combines TRBV10-3 with TRBJ1-2, with TRBD1 matching 8 bases. Germline values: CDR1 ENHRY, CDR2 SYGVKD. The CDR3 is 13 residues long. The V segment lost 6 bases and the J segment 3 bases; nucleotides outside the gene matches: 3. The CDR3 region is CAIRSGGDYGYTF. CDR3 bases: TGTGCCATCAGGTCAGGGGGCGACTATGGCTACACCTTC.

This chain uses TRBV7-3 with TRBJ2-2; D perhaps matches TRBD1 (6 bases). The CDR3 consists of 14 residues. Between the trimmed V and J ends, which lost 5 bases and 6 bases, there was a span of 13 bases. Germline-derived CDR1 and CDR2 are SGHTA and FQGTGA. As DNA, the CDR3 is TGTGCCAGCAGCCGGACAGATTACGCCGGGGAGCTGTTTTTT. As protein: CASSRTDYAGELFF. The full variable domain, with the rest looked up from reference TRBV7-3 and TRBJ2-2, is GAGVSQTPSNKVTEKGKYVELRCDPISGHTALYWYRQSLGQGPEFLIYFQGTGAADDSGLPNDRFFAVRPEGSVSTLKIQRTERGDSAVYLCASSRTDYAGELFFGEGSRLTVL.

The chain joins TRBV4-3 to TRBJ1-1, with TRBD1 identical over 8 bases. The CDR3 contains 15 residues. Per the germline V gene, CDR1 is LGHNA and CDR2 is YSLEER. The V and J ends lost 1 base and 3 bases, in that order; junction bases with no gene match: 4. The CDR3 is CASSQGQGRDTEAFF. In DNA form, the CDR3 reads TGCGCCAGCAGCCAAGGACAGGGGCGGGACACTGAAGCTTTCTTT.

The chain recombines TRBV18 with TRBJ2-4, with 9 bases lining up with TRBD1. The germline V gene has CDR1 KGHSH and CDR2 LQKENI. The CDR3 has 17 amino acids. V lost 6 bases, J lost 2 bases, and 11 bases stayed unmatched. The CDR3 is CASSREMGQGSKNIQYF. Here the CDR3 DNA reads TGTGCCAGCTCCCGCGAAATGGGACAGGGATCCAAAAACATTCAGTACTTC.

This chain uses TRBV6-5 with TRBJ2-1; 8 bases align to TRBD2. The CDR3 runs 15 residues. Germline V gives CDR1 MNHEY, CDR2 SVGAGI. After removal of 2 bases from V and 7 bases from J, the junction contained 7 bases not matched to a gene. The CDR3 spells CASSYGGGPRNEQFF. CDR3 DNA: TGTGCCAGCAGTTACGGCGGGGGGCCTCGTAATGAGCAGTTCTTC.

J is TRBJ1-3 and V is TRBV10-3; D perhaps matches TRBD1 (5 bases). The CDR3 is 15 residues long. Trimming cost V 6 bases and J 1 base, with 13 bases left between them. Germline V CDR1 and CDR2: ENHRY, SYGVKD. CDR3 amino acids: CAISPGTVSGNTIYF. CDR3 nucleotide sequence: TGTGCCATCAGCCCCGGGACGGTATCTGGAAACACCATATATTTT.